This is a list of T cell receptor beta chains from one sample in a study of shared T cell receptors in the human thymus. Clones were read by immunoSEQ multiplex PCR, and TCRdb kept only the in-frame ones, dropping some. The data hold hundreds of thousands of clones, with over 75% observed a single time. The same sample was also studied in work on human thymus T cells.

The specimen sequenced was thymocytes. All receptors derive from a boy in the first two years of life with a congenital heart defect. Both conserved end residues are part of each CDR3. A D gene is named only where the DNA matches it firmly. The listing skips clone size in some rows; elsewhere it reads once, few, many or a size class.

CDR3nt: TGTGCCTGGAGTACCCACAGGAGGGACAATGAGCAGTTCTTC
CDR3aa: CAWSTHRRDNEQFF
d_gene: -
v_gene: TRBV30
abundance: -
j_gene: TRBJ2-1

CDR3nt: TGTGCCAGCACCACACCGGGACAGGGACCCTACGAGCAGTACTTC
CDR3aa: CASTTPGQGPYEQYF
d_gene: -
v_gene: TRBV21-1
abundance: -
j_gene: TRBJ2-7

CDR3nt: TGCGCCAGCAGCTCCTCGGACAGGGGAGACTCCTACGAGCAGTACTTC
CDR3aa: CASSSSDRGDSYEQYF
d_gene: TRBD1
v_gene: TRBV5-1
abundance: -
j_gene: TRBJ2-7

CDR3nt: TGTGCCAGCAGCTTAGGGGAACGGGACAGGGGCCCCGAGCAGTACTTC
CDR3aa: CASSLGERDRGPEQYF
d_gene: TRBD1
v_gene: TRBV7-2
abundance: once
j_gene: TRBJ2-7

CDR3nt: TGCGCCAGCAGCCCCGAGCGGGACACTGAAGCTTTCTTT
CDR3aa: CASSPERDTEAFF
d_gene: -
v_gene: TRBV5-1
abundance: -
j_gene: TRBJ1-1

CDR3nt: TGTGCCACCACAGATGTGCGGGGTTTCACTGAAGCTTTCTTT
CDR3aa: CATTDVRGFTEAFF
d_gene: -
v_gene: TRBV15
abundance: once
j_gene: TRBJ1-1

CDR3nt: TGTGCCAGCAGACCTTCAGGGGTTAATGGAAACACCATATATTTT
CDR3aa: CASRPSGVNGNTIYF
d_gene: -
v_gene: TRBV28
abundance: -
j_gene: TRBJ1-3

CDR3nt: TGTGCCAGCAGCCAAGATGGGGGGGGGACAGGGGGACAGCCCCAGCATTTT
CDR3aa: CASSQDGGGTGGQPQHF
d_gene: TRBD1
v_gene: TRBV4-2
abundance: few
j_gene: TRBJ1-5

CDR3nt: TGTGCCAGCAGTGACCCGGACAGAGGAGCGAACACCGGGGAGCTGTTTTTT
CDR3aa: CASSDPDRGANTGELFF
d_gene: -
v_gene: TRBV25-1
abundance: -
j_gene: TRBJ2-2

CDR3nt: TGTGCCAGCAGCTTACGGACAGGGATGGGCTATGGCTACACCTTC
CDR3aa: CASSLRTGMGYGYTF
d_gene: TRBD1
v_gene: TRBV7-2
abundance: -
j_gene: TRBJ1-2

CDR3nt: TGTGCCAGCAGTTTATCAAAGGGACATGGGCCGACCTACGAGCAGTACTTC
CDR3aa: CASSLSKGHGPTYEQYF
d_gene: -
v_gene: TRBV28
abundance: -
j_gene: TRBJ2-7

CDR3nt: TGTGCCAGCAGCTTAGCTGGACTAGCGGGAATCCTATCCTACGAGCAGTACTTC
CDR3aa: CASSLAGLAGILSYEQYF
d_gene: TRBD2
v_gene: TRBV7-8
abundance: -
j_gene: TRBJ2-7

CDR3nt: TGCAGCGTTGTCGGACTAGCGGGAGCTAGCACAGATACGCAGTATTTT
CDR3aa: CSVVGLAGASTDTQYF
d_gene: TRBD2
v_gene: TRBV29-1
abundance: -
j_gene: TRBJ2-3

CDR3nt: TGTGCCAGCAGCCAAGGAGGAACGCGTTCAACCTACGAGCAGTACTTC
CDR3aa: CASSQGGTRSTYEQYF
d_gene: -
v_gene: TRBV14
abundance: -
j_gene: TRBJ2-7

CDR3nt: TGCGCCAGCAGCGGTGGTTCCGGGAGGGCCCACGAGCAGTACTTC
CDR3aa: CASSGGSGRAHEQYF
d_gene: TRBD2
v_gene: TRBV5-1
abundance: -
j_gene: TRBJ2-7

CDR3nt: TGTGCCATCAGTGAGTCGGAAGAAGGCATGCGGGAGAATGAGCAGTTCTTC
CDR3aa: CAISESEEGMRENEQFF
d_gene: TRBD2
v_gene: TRBV10-3
abundance: -
j_gene: TRBJ2-1

CDR3nt: TGTGCCAGCAGTTTCGGGGGGACGGCCCCCAATGAGCAGTTCTTC
CDR3aa: CASSFGGTAPNEQFF
d_gene: TRBD2
v_gene: TRBV28
abundance: -
j_gene: TRBJ2-1

CDR3nt: TGTGCCAGCAGCTTAGATGGTGGTAACTCGATCTCTGGGGCCAACGTCCTGACTTTC
CDR3aa: CASSLDGGNSISGANVLTF
d_gene: -
v_gene: TRBV7-9
abundance: -
j_gene: TRBJ2-6

CDR3nt: TGTGCCAGCAGTGAAGGCAGGGATGGTGGAAACACCATATATTTT
CDR3aa: CASSEGRDGGNTIYF
d_gene: -
v_gene: TRBV2
abundance: -
j_gene: TRBJ1-3

CDR3nt: TGTGCCAGCAGCTTAGGGACACGGGTCGAGTACGAGCAGTACTTC
CDR3aa: CASSLGTRVEYEQYF
d_gene: -
v_gene: TRBV11-3
abundance: -
j_gene: TRBJ2-7

CDR3nt: TGTGCCAGCTCACCAGGGGGACAGTCCTACGAGCAGTACTTC
CDR3aa: CASSPGGQSYEQYF
d_gene: TRBD1
v_gene: TRBV18
abundance: -
j_gene: TRBJ2-7

CDR3nt: TGTGCCAGCAGCAACAGGGTTGGCACTGAAGCTTTCTTT
CDR3aa: CASSNRVGTEAFF
d_gene: -
v_gene: TRBV14
abundance: -
j_gene: TRBJ1-1

CDR3nt: TGTGCCAGCAGCAACTCGGGACAGGGGGCAAGGCGTTCACCCCTCCACTTT
CDR3aa: CASSNSGQGARRSPLHF
d_gene: TRBD1
v_gene: TRBV27
abundance: -
j_gene: TRBJ1-6

CDR3nt: TGTGCCAGCAGCCCGGACAGGGAGGGCACAGATACGCAGTATTTT
CDR3aa: CASSPDREGTDTQYF
d_gene: TRBD1
v_gene: TRBV6-5
abundance: once
j_gene: TRBJ2-3

CDR3nt: TGTGCCAGCAGCACTAAAGGGGTGGGGGCCAACGTCCTGACTTTC
CDR3aa: CASSTKGVGANVLTF
d_gene: -
v_gene: TRBV7-8
abundance: few
j_gene: TRBJ2-6

CDR3nt: TGTGCCAGCAGTTTCCGACAGGGAGAAACTGAAGCTTTCTTT
CDR3aa: CASSFRQGETEAFF
d_gene: TRBD1
v_gene: TRBV27
abundance: -
j_gene: TRBJ1-1

CDR3nt: TGTGCCAGCAGCCAAGATAGGCAGGGGGCCTCCTACGAGCAGTACTTC
CDR3aa: CASSQDRQGASYEQYF
d_gene: TRBD1
v_gene: TRBV14
abundance: -
j_gene: TRBJ2-7